The rows below give T cell receptor beta chains drawn from one sample of a study of CD8 T cells in Susac syndrome. One entry per CDR3 protein, called by TCRdb with MiXCR from the immunoSEQ multiplex PCR reads. The sample consists of 180,000 or so distinct CDR3 sequences, about 94% of them appearing once. The sample taken for sequencing was CD4+ T cells from PBMCs. The receptors originated from a human donor with multiple sclerosis. Both conserved end residues are trimmed from each CDR3. Part of the rows lack a size; the others show once, few, many or a class for expanded clones.

V,size,CDR3
TRBV29-1,-,SQKLVVRGTYEQY
TRBV13,once,ASSPQGGRYNEQF
TRBV20-1,once,SARQGLDEQY
TRBV20-1,-,SARPGRGHNQPQH
TRBV7-9,once,ASSLLRQFTDTQY
TRBV20-1,-,SARRGQNNEQF
TRBV18,-,ASRDYMNTEAF
TRBV12-3/TRBV12-4,once,ASSPHRTGGHEQF
TRBV29-1,-,SVDGQGAMGNIQY
TRBV29-1,-,SVDLAGGNEQF
TRBV30,-,AWSSKGSRTEAF
TRBV15,-,ATSRDTRGGLDTQY
TRBV29-1,-,SVVRGQYEQY
TRBV27,once,ASSPVGAGNQPQH
TRBV15,-,ATSSRDRGSSYEQY
TRBV5-4,-,ASSPQGLAGYNEQF
TRBV4-1,-,ASSHIMSRKNTEAF
TRBV20-1,-,SAKQGVGTDTQY
TRBV30,once,AWSVGGGGQPQH
TRBV2,-,ASREGTSGSYEQY
TRBV20-1,-,SAGQGNNGYT